The clone carrying this TCR beta chain was picked up one time. Its specificity is not known. The data derive from a study of cytomegalovirus exposure and HLA in healthy donors. The PCR was carried out with 60 Vbeta primers and 13 Jbeta primers. Repertoires were generated with immunoSEQ multiplex PCR, while TCRdb's copy carries only in-frame clones and drops some. Of about 150,000 clones listed, around 68% are singletons. The junction had 4 bases not matched to a gene; V was cut back by 9 bases and J by 2 bases. The CDR3 runs to 13 residues. The germline gives CDR1 SNHLY, CDR2 FYNNEI. Study-level findings and limits: Later on, an analysis tied under 20,000 TCR beta sequences to HLA alleles at 0.05 false discovery rate. In a later analysis, DRB1 alleles had the most associated TCRs; HLA-C alleles the fewest. Testing in vitro showed a few CMV-associated chains specific for CMV antigens. The investigators catalogued about 170 TCR beta chains as cytomegalovirus-associated.

The chain uses TRBV2 and TRBJ1-5; 7 bases fit TRBD1. The material sequenced was PBMCs. This TCR was sampled from a man aged 25-45 years in good health and CMV-seropositive. CDR3 DNA sequence: TGTGCCAGTCTCGGGACAGGCAATCAGCCCCAGCATTTT. Translating it yields CASLGTGNQPQHF.